The clone carrying this T cell receptor (beta chain) has only a few counts. Its antigen is still unknown. This sample was included in a study of T cell repertoires in cytomegalovirus infection. Overall study: Use of recently identified HLA-C-restricted and well-studied HLA-B-restricted CMV epitopes was part of the study. Points from the study as a whole: Summed public TCR beta family frequency identified CMV carriers bearing the relevant HLA. Ex vivo, HLA-C-restricted CMV-specific TCR beta clonotypes prevailed over the rest of the response.

CDR3 length: 16 amino acids. Trimming took off 10 bases at V and 3 bases at J, with 19 bases between the two ends. TCRdb recomputed calls from the reads with MiXCR, one row per CDR3 protein. The sample includes about 310,000 distinct CDR3 sequences, approximately 25% of them seen just once. The source is a human donor in good health (CMV status not recorded). Some clones in this sample may be carry-over from other donors' samples. This specimen was cultured PBMCs, taken from culture after CMV antigen stimulation. The gene calls are TRBV12-3 or TRBV12-4 and TRBJ2-6, with D possibly being TRBD1 (7 bases). The CDR3, as DNA: TGTGCCATCCTGGAGGGGGCCGGGGGTGGGGCCAACGTCCTGACTTTC. This sequence encodes CAILEGAGGGANVLTF.